One and the same sample provided the 28 T cell receptor beta chains below, sequenced in a study of shared clonotypes between healthy human individuals. The method was immunoSEQ multiplex PCR; TCRdb's version includes in-frame clones alone and lacks a portion of them. The sample yields over a million clones, about 80% seen once. Sequences were obtained from memory CD4+ T cells sorted from blood. Subset defined: CD45RA-negative fraction. The receptors derive from a man aged 18 to 29 in good health.

The chain couples TRBV27 to TRBJ2-5; 13 nucleotides agree with TRBD2. Looked up from germline, CDR1 is MNHEY and CDR2 is SMNVEV (reference sequence). The CDR3 length is 15 residues. After removal of 7 bases from V and 5 bases from J, the junction contained 7 bases not matched to a gene. The chain's CDR3 is CASMLVGLAGETQYF. Written as DNA, the CDR3 is TGTGCCAGCATGTTAGTGGGACTAGCGGGGGAGACCCAGTACTTC.

This clone has ten or more counts. The chain combines TRBV20-1 with TRBJ2-1; D is unclear. Germline V CDR1 and CDR2: DFQATT, SNEGSKA (reference sequence). V was cut by 3 bases and J by 9 bases, with 9 bases left in between. The CDR3 spans 11 residues. The CDR3 DNA reads TGCAGTGCTAGTGATGGCGGTGAGCAGTTCTTC. Its translation is CSASDGGEQFF.

The CDR3 protein is CASSDPDGTETQYF. The CDR3 nucleotides are TGTGCCAGCAGTGACCCTGACGGTACGGAGACCCAGTACTTC. The rearrangement links TRBV25-1 to TRBJ2-5; D uncertain. Per germline, CDR1 MGHDK and CDR2 SYGVNS. This CDR3 has 14 residues. V was clipped by 3 bases and J by 5 bases, with 13 bases between them.

This chain joins TRBV21-1 and TRBJ1-5; whether TRBD1, the table's D call, matches the DNA was not checked. TRBV21-1 is reported as a pseudogene. The length of the CDR3 is 14 residues. CDR3 in DNA: TGTGCCAGCAGCAAAGCGGGGCCACCACGGCCCCAGCATTTT. Protein: CASSKAGPPRPQHF.

The rearrangement joins TRBV19 to TRBJ2-2, with D possibly matching TRBD1 (7 bases). Germline CDR1 and CDR2: LNHDA and SQIVND (reference sequence). The CDR3 is made up of 16 amino acids. V shed 6 bases and J shed 5 bases, with 19 bases lying between them. CDR3 sequence: CASSRAGGHGTGELFF. DNA of the CDR3: TGTGCCAGTAGCCGGGCAGGGGGGCATGGAACCGGGGAGCTGTTTTTT.

The chain couples TRBV6-5 to TRBJ1-2, with 10 bases fitting TRBD1. The germline V gene has CDR1 MNHEY and CDR2 SVGAGI. This CDR3 region has 16 residues. With 4 bases clipped from V and 8 bases from J, the junction kept 13 bases outside the gene matches. This CDR3 reads CASSFPTGTGDQGYTF. The CDR3 nucleotides are TGTGCCAGCAGTTTTCCGACCGGGACAGGGGATCAGGGCTACACCTTC.

A remark on this clone: The sample carries other DNA sequences with the same CDR3. This chain connects TRBV6-5 to TRBJ1-5, with D perhaps matching TRBD1 (6 bases). Germline lookup yields CDR1 MNHEY and CDR2 SVGAGI. There are 13 residues in the CDR3. V shed 5 bases and J shed 1 base, with 6 bases lying between them. The CDR3 region has the DNA TGTGCCAGCAGTAGGGGGAGCAATCAGCCCCAGCATTTT. It codes for CASSRGSNQPQHF.

This sequence joins TRBV23-1 and TRBJ2-1; D perhaps matches TRBD2 (5 bases). TRBV23-1 is flagged as an ORF with uncertain function. The CDR3 spans 18 residues. V was clipped by 6 bases and J by 5 bases, with 26 bases between them. In nucleotides, the CDR3 is TGCGCCAGCAGCGGGAAGTCCAGGATGGGGAGATCGGACAATGAGCAGTTCTTC. Its translation: CASSGKSRMGRSDNEQFF.

The chain couples TRBV6-1 to TRBJ1-2, with TRBD1 identical over 7 bases. The CDR3 loop spans 14 amino acids. In germline, CDR1 is MNHNS, CDR2 SASEGT. V shed 5 bases, J shed 5 bases, and the junction held 8 bases outside the gene matches. The CDR3 reads CASSPGDRVYGYTF. CDR3 DNA: TGTGCCAGCAGTCCCGGGGACAGAGTTTATGGCTACACCTTC.

A single count supports this clone. CDR3 loop: CASSQGGSKTQYF. Written as DNA, the CDR3 is TGTGCCAGCAGCCAAGGCGGCTCAAAGACCCAGTACTTC. V gene TRBV14 combines with J gene TRBJ2-5; D not resolved. The CDR3 has 13 amino acids. Germline assignment: CDR1 SGHDN and CDR2 FVKESK. Trimming took off 1 base at V and 6 bases at J, with 9 bases between the two ends.

This clone was observed once. CDR3 DNA: TGTGCCATCAGGGCGACGGGGGGCCAAGGGCCAGGCAACTACGAGCAGTACTTC. Translation: CAIRATGGQGPGNYEQYF. V usage is TRBV10-3 and J usage is TRBJ2-7; D is perhaps TRBD2 (7 bases). The CDR3 covers 18 residues. The germline V and J ends were trimmed by 6 bases and 3 bases, with 27 bases remaining between them. The germline CDR1 and CDR2 sequences are ENHRY and SYGVKD.

This rearrangement joins TRBV18 to TRBJ2-5; 13 nucleotides match TRBD2. The germline V gene encodes CDR1 KGHSH and CDR2 LQKENI. After removal of 2 bases from V and 5 bases from J, the junction contained 5 bases not matched to a gene. The length of the CDR3 is 16 residues. The CDR3, as DNA: TGTGCCAGCTCACCAAGGACTAGCGGGAGTAGTGAGACCCAGTACTTC. It translates to CASSPRTSGSSETQYF.

This clone was seen more than once but under ten times. The CDR3 region has the DNA TGTGCCAGCAGTGACCGTCTTGGCTACACCTTC. It translates to CASSDRLGYTF. The chain links TRBV25-1 to TRBJ1-2; D unclear. CDR1 is MGHDK, CDR2 SYGVNS, per germline. CDR3 size: 11 residues. V shed 3 bases and J shed 7 bases, with 6 bases lying between them.

CDR3 protein: CAWSRDSTEAFF. In DNA form, the CDR3 reads TGTGCCTGGAGTAGGGACAGCACTGAAGCTTTCTTT. The V call is TRBV30, the J call TRBJ1-1; the match to TRBD1 covers 7 bases. The CDR3 length is 12 residues. Per the germline V gene, CDR1 is GTSNPN and CDR2 is SVGIG (reference sequence). V was clipped by 2 bases and J by 4 bases; unmatched bases: 1.

The J gene is TRBJ1-4, the V gene TRBV19; 8 bases line up with TRBD1. Germline assignment: CDR1 LNHDA and CDR2 SQIVND (reference sequence). The junction had 5 bases not matched to a gene; V was cut back by 6 bases and J by 5 bases. The CDR3 sequence is 14 residues long. The CDR3 sequence is CASSRGRGNEKLFF. CDR3 nucleotide sequence: TGTGCCAGTAGCAGGGGGCGCGGAAATGAAAAACTGTTTTTT.

The chain links TRBV2 to TRBJ2-1, with a weak D call TRBD2 (7 bases). The CDR3 loop spans 14 amino acids. V lost 7 bases and J 6 bases, leaving 16 bases between the germline ends. Looked up from germline, CDR1 is SNHLY and CDR2 is FYNNEI. The CDR3 here is CASTIWGGGNEQFF. Here the CDR3 DNA reads TGTGCCAGCACTATTTGGGGAGGGGGCAATGAGCAGTTCTTC.

J is TRBJ2-1 and V is TRBV7-9; TRBD2 matches 9 bases. Trimming cost V 5 bases and J 3 bases; bases outside gene matches: 11. Germline-derived CDR1 and CDR2 are SEHNR and FQNEAQ (reference sequence). CDR3 length equals 17 residues. CDR3 residues: CASSNLNLAGIYNEQFF. Written as DNA, the CDR3 is TGTGCCAGCAGCAACTTAAACCTAGCGGGGATCTACAATGAGCAGTTCTTC.

V and J are TRBV6-4 and TRBJ2-5; 8 positions agree with TRBD2. The V segment lost 7 bases and the J segment 5 bases; nucleotides outside the gene matches: 12. Germline CDR1 is MRHNA and CDR2 is SNTAGT. The CDR3 consists of 15 residues. Here the CDR3 reads CASKRSAGAGETQYF. In DNA form, the CDR3 reads TGTGCCAGCAAGAGATCAGCGGGGGCCGGGGAGACCCAGTACTTC.

This clone was seen only a few times. V usage is TRBV18 and J usage is TRBJ1-4; TRBD1 matches at 9 bases. This CDR3 is built from 15 residues. Per the germline V gene, CDR1 is KGHSH and CDR2 is LQKENI. The V and J ends lost 3 bases and 7 bases, in that order; junction bases with no gene match: 6. The CDR3 nucleotides read TGTGCCAGCTCACCCCCCAGGACAGGGGCTGAAAAACTGTTTTTT. Its translation is CASSPPRTGAEKLFF.

The chain links TRBV10-1 to TRBJ1-5; D remains unclear. Per germline, CDR1 WNHNN and CDR2 SYGVQD (reference sequence). Trimming removed 4 bases at V and 0 bases at J, with 13 bases between. This CDR3 region has 16 residues. CDR3 in amino acids: CASSGREVYSNQPQHF. The CDR3, as DNA: TGCGCCAGCAGTGGACGGGAGGTTTATAGCAATCAGCCCCAGCATTTT.

The chain has TRBV6-1 and TRBJ1-1, with 7 bases matching TRBD1. The length of the CDR3 is 14 residues. Per the germline V gene, CDR1 is MNHNS and CDR2 is SASEGT. With 7 bases clipped from V and 7 bases from J, the junction kept 12 bases outside the gene matches. DNA for the CDR3: TGTGCCAGCAACCCCGGGACAGTCTATAGTGAAGCTTTCTTT. Protein product: CASNPGTVYSEAFF.

This chain links TRBV6-1 with TRBJ2-7; D remains ambiguous. The CDR3 spans 13 residues. Germline V gives CDR1 MNHNS, CDR2 SASEGT. Trimming pared 2 bases from V and 2 bases from J, leaving 7 bases between. CDR3 sequence reads: CASSELGPYEQYF. Here the CDR3 DNA reads TGTGCCAGCAGTGAATTAGGTCCCTACGAGCAGTACTTC.

J is TRBJ1-2 and V is TRBV7-2; D is unclear. V was clipped by 1 base and J by 8 bases, with 5 bases between them. Germline V gene data show CDR1 as SGHTA and CDR2 as FQGNSA. This CDR3 comprises 11 residues. The CDR3 protein is CASSLGKGYTF. The CDR3, as DNA: TGTGCCAGCAGCTTAGGGAAAGGCTACACCTTC.

This chain connects TRBV7-2 to TRBJ2-1, with TRBD2 as a possible D gene (6 bases). V was trimmed by 6 bases and J by 5 bases, leaving 14 bases between them. The germline CDR1 and CDR2 sequences are SGHTA and FQGNSA. The CDR3 totals 14 residues. This chain's CDR3 is CASSKGTWDNEQFF. As DNA, the CDR3 is TGTGCCAGCAGTAAGGGGACTTGGGACAATGAGCAGTTCTTC. Complete variable domain (other parts from reference TRBV7-2 and TRBJ2-1): GAGVSQSPSNKVTEKGKDVELRCDPISGHTALYWYRQSLGQGLEFLIYFQGNSAPDKSGLPSDRFSAERTGGSVSTLTIQRTQQEDSAVYLCASSKGTWDNEQFFGPGTRLTVL.

CDR3 in amino acids: CASSGDKNTGELFF. Here the CDR3 DNA reads TGTGCCAGCAGCGGGGACAAAAACACCGGGGAGCTGTTTTTT. The chain uses TRBV9 and TRBJ2-2; TRBD1 might be the D (6 bases). In germline, CDR1 is SGDLS, CDR2 YYNGEE. V lost 3 bases to trimming and J lost 2 bases, with 8 bases between them. The CDR3 is 14 amino acids. Full variable domain (remainder filled in from reference TRBV9 and TRBJ2-2): DSGVTQTPKHLITATGQRVTLRCSPRSGDLSVYWYQQSLDQGLQFLIQYYNGEERAKGNILERFSAQQFPDLHSELNLSSLELGDSALYFCASSGDKNTGELFFGEGSRLTVL.

There are a few counts of this clone. V usage is TRBV2 and J usage is TRBJ1-4, with 8 nucleotides matching TRBD1. Germline V CDR1 and CDR2: SNHLY, FYNNEI. The V gene end was trimmed by 6 bases and the J gene end by 4 bases; junction bases not matched to a gene: 7. The CDR3 sequence is 15 residues long. The CDR3 region has the DNA TGTGCCAGCAGCGCCGGGACAGGAGGTAATGAAAAACTGTTTTTT. This codes for CASSAGTGGNEKLFF. Using reference TRBV2 and TRBJ1-4 for the parts outside the CDR3, the full variable domain is EPEVTQTPSHQVTQMGQEVILRCVPISNHLYFYWYRQILGQKVEFLVSFYNNEISEKSEIFDDQFSVERPDGSNFTLKIRSTKLEDSAMYFCASSAGTGGNEKLFFGSGTQLSVL.

This chain connects TRBV7-3 to TRBJ2-1; 8 nucleotides align to TRBD2. From germline, CDR1 is SGHTA and CDR2 FQGTGA. The length of the CDR3 is 14 residues. Trimming took 4 bases from V and 7 from J; bases not matched to a gene: 6. This chain's CDR3 is CASSSPGTSNEQFF. The CDR3 DNA reads TGTGCCAGCAGCTCCCCCGGGACTAGTAATGAGCAGTTCTTC.

Regarding this clone: Different DNA sequences within this sample yield the same CDR3. The chain carries TRBV5-1 and TRBJ1-2; 9 nucleotides align to TRBD1. This CDR3 is 13 amino acids long. Trimming cost V 1 base and J 7 bases; bases outside gene matches: 2. Per germline, CDR1 SGHRS and CDR2 YFSETQ. The CDR3 reads CASSLIQGAGYTF. CDR3 coding DNA: TGCGCCAGCAGCTTGATACAGGGGGCTGGCTACACCTTC.